The clone carrying this TCR beta chain was picked up a small number of times. What it binds is unknown. The data are from a study of early T cells in non-severe SARS-CoV-2 infection. MiXCR, run by TCRdb on the 5' RACE reads, gives a single entry per CDR3 protein. This sample has approximately 100,000 distinct CDR3 sequences, with 14% found just once. After removal of 5 bases from V and 0 bases from J, the junction contained 7 bases not matched to a gene. This CDR3 is 15 amino acids long. Per the germline V gene, CDR1 is SGHVS and CDR2 is FNYEAQ. Whole-study findings and limits: VDJdb matching, biased toward anti-spike CD8 responses, missed private and CD4 specificities.

This clonotype originated in an adult who was a healthcare worker with PCR-confirmed SARS-CoV-2 infection or an uninfected control (not recorded which). The sample consisted of whole blood. The chain couples TRBV7-6 to TRBJ2-7; 7 bases match TRBD1. The CDR3 region is CASSEGQLSSYEQYF. For the CDR3, the DNA is TGTGCCAGCAGCGAGGGACAGCTAAGCTCCTACGAGCAGTACTTC.